This T cell receptor beta chain was identified during a study of chemoradiotherapy in HPV16-positive cancers. Study-level points and caveats: The functional HPV-specific definition rests on just a couple of HPV16-positive patients. For HPV16-positive patients, expanding HPV-responsive T cells associated with longer recurrence-free survival.

Note on this clone: What it binds is unknown.

Repeated repertoire sampling spanned the course of chemoradiotherapy. Trimming took 1 base from V and 2 from J; bases not matched to a gene: 0. The CDR3 is made up of 14 amino acids. Looked up from germline, CDR1 is SEHNR and CDR2 is FQNEAQ (reference sequence). This table comes from immunoSEQ multiplex PCR, and its TCRdb copy is limited to in-frame clones, with some not included. The sample yields about 68,000 clones, 88% seen once. This specimen was blood, taken from a patient who underwent chemoradiotherapy. The chain joins TRBV7-9 to TRBJ1-2; TRBD1 aligns across 8 bases. The sequence was collected from a human donor with HPV-associated anogenital cancer. For the CDR3, the DNA is TGTGCCAGCAGCTTAGGGGACAGGAACTATGGCTACACCTTC. As protein: CASSLGDRNYGYTF.